The 14 T cell receptor beta chains presented below share a single source sample, sequenced in a study of beta chain features in type 1 diabetes. Study results and caveats: A moderate, significant TCRB CDR3 shortening appeared in type 1 diabetes across four CD4+ subsets.

Expressed TCRB transcripts were sequenced after all isolated RNA was converted to cDNA. Measured with immunoSEQ multiplex PCR; TCRdb has only the in-frame clones, and not every one. The sample lists under 300,000 clones; roughly 20% were seen once. These receptors lack a known antigen. Sequencing was carried out using naive CD4+ T cells from blood. These receptors were taken from a woman aged 40 to 50 with type 1 diabetes.

In regard to this clone: One end of the junction is discordant with germline, which a read error may explain. V usage is TRBV15 and J usage is TRBJ2-6; possibly TRBD2 for D (5 bases). Germline lookup yields CDR1 LNHNV and CDR2 YYDKDF (reference sequence). The CDR3 length is 16 residues. The CDR3 loop reads CATSRVRGPGANVLTF. For the CDR3, the DNA is TGTGCCACCAGTAGAGTTAGAGGGCCTGGGGCCAACGTCCTGACTTTC.

This clone was found a few times. This chain joins TRBV6-1 and TRBJ2-1, with D maybe TRBD1 (5 bases). Trimming shortened V by 10 bases and J by 0 bases, and 16 bases separated the two germline ends. The CDR3 has 15 amino acids. CDR1 and CDR2 (germline): MNHNS, SASEGT. CDR3 sequence: CATRLGVGSYNEQFF. The CDR3 bases are TGTGCCACGCGCTTAGGGGTGGGCTCCTACAATGAGCAGTTCTTC.

This clone was seen a handful of times. The chain is built from TRBV5-1 and TRBJ2-3, with D perhaps TRBD2 (6 bases). The CDR3 has 16 amino acids. V was trimmed by 1 base and J by 0 bases, leaving 12 bases between them. Germline CDR1 SGHRS, CDR2 YFSETQ. CDR3 loop: CASSLRRGASTDTQYF. The CDR3 nucleotides are TGCGCCAGCAGCTTGCGGCGGGGAGCCAGCACAGATACGCAGTATTTT.

This clone turned up a few times. The chain employs TRBV7-8 and TRBJ2-7; 7 nucleotides match TRBD2. J lost 12 bases, V lost 5 bases, and 10 bases had no gene match. The CDR3 totals 12 residues. CDR1 SGHVS and CDR2 FQNEAQ come from the germline V gene. The CDR3 sequence: CASSQTSDQGYF. The CDR3 bases are TGTGCCAGCAGCCAAACTAGCGATCAAGGGTACTTC.

This sequence joins TRBV9 and TRBJ2-7; D perhaps matches TRBD1 (5 bases). The V gene's germline CDR1 is SGDLS and CDR2 YYNGEE. The CDR3 runs to 15 residues. Deletions cut 0 bases from V and 6 bases from J, with 16 bases between. The CDR3 sequence is CASSVDRSGFGEQYF. The CDR3 DNA follows: TGTGCCAGCAGCGTAGACAGGTCCGGCTTTGGCGAGCAGTACTTC.

The chain couples TRBV6-5 to TRBJ1-1; possible D gene TRBD1, 5 bases. CDR1 is MNHEY and CDR2 is SVGAGI in the germline V gene. This CDR3 is built from 12 residues. The germline V and J ends were trimmed by 7 bases and 11 bases, with 17 bases remaining between them. CDR3 protein: CASNDRGNGAFF. The DNA for the CDR3 is TGTGCCAGCAACGACCGGGGGAATGGTGCTTTCTTT.

This clone was picked up a small number of times. The chain couples TRBV28 to TRBJ2-7, with no clear D. CDR1 and CDR2 (germline): MDHEN, SYDVKM. The CDR3 runs 13 residues. V shed 0 bases and J shed 2 bases, with 5 bases lying between them. In DNA, the CDR3 is TGTGCCAGCAGTTTATGGACTGCCTACGAGCAGTACTTC. It encodes CASSLWTAYEQYF.

This clone was seen a handful of times. V usage is TRBV5-1 and J usage is TRBJ1-6; D is uncertain. The ends were cut back, 0 bases at V and 9 bases at J, with 13 bases in the middle. This CDR3 contains 15 residues. Germline CDR1 and CDR2: SGHRS and YFSETQ. In nucleotides, the CDR3 is TGCGCCAGCAGCTTGGACGTCTTGGAGGGTTCACCCCTCCACTTT. Its translation is CASSLDVLEGSPLHF.

This clone was detected a few times. The CDR3 protein is CASSLDQDQPQHF. CDR3 DNA sequence: TGCGCCAGCAGCTTGGATCAGGATCAGCCCCAGCATTTT. The chain links TRBV5-1 to TRBJ1-5; unclear D gene. This CDR3 is 13 amino acids long. The V gene lost 0 bases and the J gene lost 5 bases, with 6 bases spanning the gap. CDR1 SGHRS and CDR2 YFSETQ come from the germline V gene.

This clone was seen only a few times. J is TRBJ2-2 and V is TRBV7-2, with TRBD2 as a possible D gene (7 bases). Germline V lookup: CDR1 SGHTA, CDR2 FQGNSA. CDR3 size: 17 residues. Between the trimmed V and J ends, which lost 6 bases and 3 bases, there was a span of 20 bases. Here the CDR3 reads CASSRRRGTIDTGELFF. CDR3 bases: TGTGCCAGCAGTCGCAGAAGGGGGACTATCGACACCGGGGAGCTGTTTTTT.

Only a few counts were recorded for this clone. J is TRBJ1-1 and V is TRBV29-1; D might be TRBD1 (5 bases). The V gene lost 2 bases and the J gene lost 10 bases, with 8 bases spanning the gap. The V gene's germline CDR1 is SQVTM and CDR2 ANQGSEA. This CDR3 has 10 residues. The CDR3 here is CSVEQGIAFF. CDR3 DNA sequence: TGCAGCGTTGAACAGGGAATAGCTTTCTTT.

This CDR3 is CAISVGQGGQPQHF. DNA for the CDR3: TGTGCCATCAGTGTGGGACAGGGAGGACAGCCCCAGCATTTT. The J gene is TRBJ1-5, the V gene TRBV10-3, with 9 bases identical to TRBD1. Looked up from germline, CDR1 is ENHRY and CDR2 is SYGVKD. Germline trimming cut 4 bases from V and 7 bases from J; bases unmatched to any gene: 5. This CDR3 has 14 residues.

The genes are TRBV29-1 and TRBJ2-5; 9 nucleotides align to TRBD1. Germline trimming cut 6 bases from V and 1 base from J; bases unmatched to any gene: 6. CDR1 SQVTM and CDR2 ANQGSEA come from the germline V gene. The CDR3 totals 14 residues. The CDR3 DNA sequence: TGCAGCGTCCACAGGGACAGGGTCCAAGAGACCCAGTACTTC. As protein: CSVHRDRVQETQYF.

This clone was recorded a few times. This chain links TRBV30 with TRBJ2-1; 9 nucleotides align to TRBD1. Germline V gene sequence: CDR1 GTSNPN, CDR2 SVGIG (reference sequence). The V segment lost 2 bases and the J segment 6 bases; nucleotides outside the gene matches: 20. This CDR3 has 19 residues. The CDR3 region has the DNA TGTGCCTGGAGTCCGCCTCCCGGGACAGGGATTGGCAGGTTCAATGAGCAGTTCTTC. Translation: CAWSPPPGTGIGRFNEQFF. Full variable domain (rest looked up from reference TRBV30 and TRBJ2-1): SQTIHQWPATLVQPVGSPLSLECTVEGTSNPNLYWYRQAAGRGLQLLFYSVGIGQISSEVPQNLSASRPQDRQFILSSKKLLLSDSGFYLCAWSPPPGTGIGRFNEQFFGPGTRLTVL.